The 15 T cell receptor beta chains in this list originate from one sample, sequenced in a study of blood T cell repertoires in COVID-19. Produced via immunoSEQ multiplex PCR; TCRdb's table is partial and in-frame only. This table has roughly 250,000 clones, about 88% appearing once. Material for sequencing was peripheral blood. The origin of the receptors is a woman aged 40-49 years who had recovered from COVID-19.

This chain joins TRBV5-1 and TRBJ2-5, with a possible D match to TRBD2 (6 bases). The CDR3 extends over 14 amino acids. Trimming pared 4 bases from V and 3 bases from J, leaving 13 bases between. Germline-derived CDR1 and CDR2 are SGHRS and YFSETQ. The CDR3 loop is CASSAGTGKETQYF. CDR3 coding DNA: TGCGCCAGCAGCGCGGGGACGGGGAAAGAGACCCAGTACTTC. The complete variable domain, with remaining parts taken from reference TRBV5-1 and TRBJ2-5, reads KAGVTQTPRYLIKTRGQQVTLSCSPISGHRSVSWYQQTPGQGLQFLFEYFSETQRNKGNFPGRFSGRQFSNSRSEMNVSTLELGDSALYLCASSAGTGKETQYFGPGTRLLVL.

Here the CDR3 DNA reads TGTGCCAGTACCCCAACCGGGACAGGGGGCCTTGGCTACACCTTC. Encoded protein: CASTPTGTGGLGYTF. V usage is TRBV19 and J usage is TRBJ1-2; 12 positions match TRBD1. J gave up 7 bases and V 7 bases, and 10 bases lay outside the gene matches. CDR1 is LNHDA and CDR2 is SQIVND in the germline V gene (reference sequence). This CDR3 contains 15 residues.

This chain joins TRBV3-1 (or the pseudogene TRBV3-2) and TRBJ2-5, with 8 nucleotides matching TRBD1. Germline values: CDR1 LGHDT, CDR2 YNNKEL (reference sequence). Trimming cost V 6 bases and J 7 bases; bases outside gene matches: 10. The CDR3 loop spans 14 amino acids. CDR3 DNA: TGTGCCAGCAGGCCCGGACAGGGAGTTCGGACCCAGTACTTC. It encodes CASRPGQGVRTQYF.

CDR3 bases: TGCGCCAGCAGCCAAGAATTGCGGTCGAACACCGGGGAGCTGTTTTTT. Its translation is CASSQELRSNTGELFF. This chain connects TRBV4-3 to TRBJ2-2, with D unclear. Germline V gene data show CDR1 as LGHNA and CDR2 as YSLEER. This CDR3 has 16 amino acids. Between the trimmed V and J ends, which lost 0 bases and 0 bases, there was a span of 8 bases.

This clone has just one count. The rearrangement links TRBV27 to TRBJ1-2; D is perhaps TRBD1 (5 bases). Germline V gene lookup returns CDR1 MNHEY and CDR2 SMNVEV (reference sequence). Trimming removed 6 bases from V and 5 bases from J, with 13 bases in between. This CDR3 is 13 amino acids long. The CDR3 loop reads CASSRQINYGYTF. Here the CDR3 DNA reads TGTGCCAGCAGCCGACAGATTAATTATGGCTACACCTTC.

Here the CDR3 DNA reads TGTGCCAGCAGTTTTGCAGGATCCCCCTCTGGGGCCAACGTCCTGACTTTC. Translating gives CASSFAGSPSGANVLTF. The chain joins TRBV28 to TRBJ2-6; D is unclear. V was pared by 3 bases and J by 0 bases, with 12 bases between. The CDR3 runs to 17 residues. Germline CDR1 MDHEN, CDR2 SYDVKM.

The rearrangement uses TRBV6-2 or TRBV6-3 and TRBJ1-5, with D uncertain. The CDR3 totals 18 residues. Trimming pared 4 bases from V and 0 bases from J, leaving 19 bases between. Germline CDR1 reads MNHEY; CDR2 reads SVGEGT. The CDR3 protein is CASSSPGLHLNSNQPQHF. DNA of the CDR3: TGTGCCAGCAGTTCACCGGGTCTTCACCTTAATAGCAATCAGCCCCAGCATTTT.

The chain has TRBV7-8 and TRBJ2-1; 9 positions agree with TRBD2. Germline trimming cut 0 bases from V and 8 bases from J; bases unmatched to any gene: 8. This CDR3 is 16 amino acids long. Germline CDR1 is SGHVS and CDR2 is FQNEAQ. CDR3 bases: TGTGCCAGCAGCTTAGCAGTAGCGGGAGCGGGGGATGAGCAGTTCTTC. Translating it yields CASSLAVAGAGDEQFF.

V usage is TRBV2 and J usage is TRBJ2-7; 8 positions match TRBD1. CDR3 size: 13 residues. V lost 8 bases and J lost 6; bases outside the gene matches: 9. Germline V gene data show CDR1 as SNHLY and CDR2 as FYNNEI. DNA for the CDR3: TGTGCCAGCTCCTTCTCAGGGGGCGGCGAGCAGTACTTC. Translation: CASSFSGGGEQYF.

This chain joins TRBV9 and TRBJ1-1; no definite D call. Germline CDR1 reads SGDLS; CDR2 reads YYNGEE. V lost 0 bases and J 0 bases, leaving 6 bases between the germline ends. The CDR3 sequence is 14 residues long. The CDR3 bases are TGTGCCAGCAGCGTAGCCGGGATGAACACTGAAGCTTTCTTT. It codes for CASSVAGMNTEAFF.

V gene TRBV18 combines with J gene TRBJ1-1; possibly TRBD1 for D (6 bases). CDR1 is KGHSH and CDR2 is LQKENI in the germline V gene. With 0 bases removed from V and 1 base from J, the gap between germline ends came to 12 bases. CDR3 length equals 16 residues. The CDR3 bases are TGTGCCAGCTCACCACCGCGAATGACAGGGAACACTGAAGCTTTCTTT. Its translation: CASSPPRMTGNTEAFF.

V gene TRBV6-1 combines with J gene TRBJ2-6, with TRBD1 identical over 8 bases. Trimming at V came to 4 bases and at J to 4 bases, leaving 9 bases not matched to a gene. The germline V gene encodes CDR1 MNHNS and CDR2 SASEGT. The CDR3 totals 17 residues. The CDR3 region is CASSAGQGTLGANVLTF. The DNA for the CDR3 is TGTGCCAGCAGTGCCGGACAGGGAACACTGGGGGCCAACGTCCTGACTTTC.

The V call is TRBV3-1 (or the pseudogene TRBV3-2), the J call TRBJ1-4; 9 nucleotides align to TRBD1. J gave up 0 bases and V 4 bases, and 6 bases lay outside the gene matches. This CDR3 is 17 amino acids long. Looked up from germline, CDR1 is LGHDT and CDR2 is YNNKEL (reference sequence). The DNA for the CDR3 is TGTGCCAGCAGCCCCGGGACAGGGTTTGCAACTAATGAAAAACTGTTTTTT. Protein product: CASSPGTGFATNEKLFF.

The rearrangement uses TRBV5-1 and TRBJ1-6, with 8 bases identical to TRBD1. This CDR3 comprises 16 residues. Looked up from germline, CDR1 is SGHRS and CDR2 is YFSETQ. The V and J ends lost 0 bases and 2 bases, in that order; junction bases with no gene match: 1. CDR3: CASSLGGQAYNSPLHF. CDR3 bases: TGCGCCAGCAGCTTGGGGGGACAGGCCTATAATTCACCCCTCCACTTT.

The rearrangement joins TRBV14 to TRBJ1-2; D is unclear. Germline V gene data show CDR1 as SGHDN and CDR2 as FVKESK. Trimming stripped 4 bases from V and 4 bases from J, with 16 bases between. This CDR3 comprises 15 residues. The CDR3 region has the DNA TGTGCCAGCAGCCCTAGAGGCAGAGTCTTCTATGGCTACACCTTC. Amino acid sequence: CASSPRGRVFYGYTF.